A single T cell receptor (beta chain) is shown here with its context. In its sample, this clonotype was seen a few times. Its specific antigen is unknown. No base quality information exists; no much larger clone differs at one position. The sample is drawn from a study of regulatory T cells in long-lasting Graves disease (TCRdb year 2021). Some background on the complete study: Persistent Graves' disease was defined as antithyroid drug treatment for over 5 years with persistently positive TSH receptor autoantibodies. A total of 35 or so samples were covered by TCR sequencing, comprising some 13 persistent and around 20 newly diagnosed Graves' disease patients. In the clinical cohort, patients with persistent Graves' disease had used antithyroid drugs for an average of roughly ten years. The study took place in China and was registered as a clinical trial. This study used TCR sequencing and RNA sequencing of peripheral blood to compare persistent Graves' disease patients against newly diagnosed Graves' disease patients.

From the cysteine through the phenylalanine, the CDR3 covers 14 amino acids. The read is trimmed to its CDR3 DNA, 42 bases read in frame from base 1. The germline V gene provides CDR1 SGHRS and CDR2 YFSETQ. Cut back by 2 bases and 5 bases, the V and J ends lie 8 bases apart. What this sample's time point label stands for: persistent/refractory GD, antithyroid drugs over 5 years with positive TRAb. For both TCR sequencing and RNA sequencing, RNA was extracted from PBMCs in TRIzol. The diagnosis of Graves' disease was made according to American Thyroid Association guidelines. Recruitment of patients was carried out at an endocrinology department in Xi'an, China. From each patient, approximately 9.9 milliliters of peripheral blood was collected into an EDTA anticoagulant tube. Ficoll Paque Plus density gradient separation was used to isolate PBMCs, and no additional T cell sorting was done. RNA quality was checked with an Agilent 2100 Bioanalyzer and agarose gel, and concentration with a NanoDrop 2000.

The library was generated by multiplex PCR. TCRdb shows the sequencer as Illumina HiSeq 4000. CDR3 regions were amplified by Arm-PCR with iRepertoire HTBI primers to construct TCR beta libraries. PCR products were gel purified before sequencing. In the source study's methods: A total of around 66 TRBV and under 15 TRBJ segments were identified across samples and were used for gene usage analysis of CDR3 amino acid clonotypes. COPE and FqMerger were used to merge the filtered high-quality paired reads into contigs. BLAST was used to align contigs to IMGT TRBV, TRBD and TRBJ reference genes, with CDR3 defined following IMGT. Highly expanded clones were defined as clonotypes with a frequency above 0.1%. Shannon entropy was used to measure repertoire diversity, and the Gini coefficient was used to measure V-J evenness. A clonotype was considered public if more than one individual shared it. TCRdb took the public reads, trimmed them with fastp at Q25, ran MiXCR for clone calling and kept in-frame beta chains. Identical CDR3 protein sequences are pooled into one entry, listed with their most common genes and DNA. TCRdb, rather than the study authors, made the V and J calls. This sample comprises hundreds of thousands of distinct CDR3 sequences, roughly 21% of them detected only once. The ten most abundant clones make up around 15% of the sample.

On the study overall, not on this receptor specifically: The study examined only peripheral blood because the primary lesion, thyroid tissue, could not be accessed. The small sample size was acknowledged by the authors as a limitation that may reduce accuracy. Only the TCR beta chain was sequenced and analyzed. Persistent disease showed preferential use of TRBV28, TRBJ1-2 and TRBJ2-5, whereas newly diagnosed disease favored TRBV20-1 and TRBJ2-1. Compared with newly diagnosed patients, patients with persistent Graves' disease had lower TCR Shannon entropy and fewer highly expanded clones, which suggests clonal expansion. Persistent patients shared more public clonotypes among themselves (approximately 2,500) than newly diagnosed patients did (roughly 910).

The source of this sequence is a female donor with Graves disease. The source material was peripheral blood mononuclear cells (PBMCs), sampled when the disease was refractory, from a patient treated with antithyroid drugs. The chain is encoded by TRBV5-1 joined to TRBJ1-6; the D gene cannot be resolved reliably. At the DNA level, the sequence is TGCGCCAGCAGCTTCCGGTCGGATAATTCACCCCTCCACTTT. Its amino acids are CASSFRSDNSPLHF.